The next 14 T cell receptor beta chains were all read from a single sample in a study of metastatic and nonmetastatic thyroid tumors (dated by TCRdb to the early 2020s). No treatment had been received by any patient before thyroid surgery. Libraries were made using PCR. Sequencing was performed on an Illumina HiSeq 4000. TCRdb reprocessing: public reads trimmed at Q25 with fastp, clones called with MiXCR, in-frame beta chains kept. The sample table holds about 16,000 clones, of which around a sixth were seen once. 17% of the sample goes to the ten largest clones. Input material: blood. The receptors shown here come from a female donor with papillary thyroid cancer or a benign thyroid nodule (not recorded which). Some clones in this sample may be carry-over from other donors' samples.

This clone has more than one count but fewer than ten. This sequence joins TRBV6-1 and TRBJ1-3; 9 bases match TRBD1. This CDR3 comprises 12 residues. Unmatched junction bases numbered 4, after V lost 5 bases and J lost 11 bases. Germline V gene data show CDR1 as MNHNS and CDR2 as SASEGT. The CDR3, as DNA: TGTGCCAGCAGTCGACAGGGGGACGCCATATATTTT. Its translation: CASSRQGDAIYF.

This clone occurred many times. This chain links TRBV18 with TRBJ2-4; 9 nucleotides match TRBD1. The germline V gene has CDR1 KGHSH and CDR2 LQKENI. Trimming removed 6 bases from V and 8 bases from J; junction bases left unmatched: 5. The CDR3 extends over 13 amino acids. The DNA for the CDR3 is TGTGCCAGCTCTCGGGACAGGGTAGACATTCAGTACTTC. It specifies CASSRDRVDIQYF.

This clone was counted ten times or more. The same CDR3 also results from other DNA sequences found in this sample. The V and J genes are TRBV14 and TRBJ1-2; 7 nucleotides agree with TRBD1. The CDR3 spans 13 residues. Looked up from germline, CDR1 is SGHDN and CDR2 is FVKESK. V lost 6 bases, J lost 8 bases, and 9 bases stayed unmatched. The CDR3 sequence: CASRPRDREGYTF. The CDR3 nucleotides are TGTGCCAGCAGGCCCCGCGACAGGGAAGGCTACACCTTC.

Judged by abundance, this clone is medium-sized. The chain employs TRBV6-2 or TRBV6-3 and TRBJ1-5; TRBD1 aligns across 7 bases. This CDR3 is built from 12 residues. With 8 bases clipped from V and 3 bases from J, the junction kept 1 base outside the gene matches. Germline V gene sequence: CDR1 MNHEY, CDR2 SVGEGT. In DNA form, the CDR3 reads TGTGCCAGCGGGACAGTCAATCAGCCCCAGCATTTT. Protein: CASGTVNQPQHF.

This clone was recorded many times. The V gene is TRBV4-2, the J gene TRBJ1-1; TRBD1 matches 11 bases. CDR3 length equals 15 residues. CDR1 is LGHNA and CDR2 is YNFKEQ in the germline V gene. The ends lost 4 bases at V and 3 bases at J; junction bases unmatched: 4. The CDR3 here is CASSRVGQGDTEAFF. In DNA form, the CDR3 reads TGTGCCAGCAGCCGAGTGGGACAGGGGGACACTGAAGCTTTCTTT.

The J gene is TRBJ2-2, the V gene TRBV2; D is unresolved. The V gene lost 10 bases and the J gene lost 1 base, with 16 bases spanning the gap. Germline CDR1 is SNHLY and CDR2 is FYNNEI. CDR3 size: 15 residues. As DNA, the CDR3 is TGTGCCACCCAGGTACTTTCGGTGAACACCGGGGAGCTGTTTTTT. This translates into CATQVLSVNTGELFF.

Ten or more counts support this clone. The chain recombines TRBV5-1 with TRBJ1-1, with 8 bases identical to TRBD1. J lost 0 bases, V lost 1 base, and 8 bases had no gene match. This CDR3 comprises 17 residues. The germline V gene encodes CDR1 SGHRS and CDR2 YFSETQ. Here the CDR3 DNA reads TGCGCCAGCAGCTTGAGCAGGGGGCTTTATATGAACACTGAAGCTTTCTTT. Its translation is CASSLSRGLYMNTEAFF.

This clone has just one count. V gene TRBV5-1 combines with J gene TRBJ2-7, with D possibly matching TRBD1 (6 bases). The ends were cut back, 1 base at V and 3 bases at J, with 8 bases in the middle. Germline-derived CDR1 and CDR2 are SGHRS and YFSETQ. The CDR3 sequence is 13 residues long. The CDR3 nucleotides are TGCGCCAGCAGCTTGAGGGGGATCTACGAGCAGTACTTC. Encoded protein: CASSLRGIYEQYF.

This clone was observed a single time. The chain couples TRBV20-1 to TRBJ2-7; the match to TRBD2 covers 7 bases. Losses at the gene ends were 1 base for V and 2 bases for J; bases not matched to a gene: 8. CDR3 length: 15 amino acids. The germline V gene has CDR1 DFQATT and CDR2 SNEGSKA (reference sequence). This chain's CDR3 is CSARGASGATYEQYF. Here the CDR3 DNA reads TGCAGTGCTAGAGGGGCCAGCGGGGCCACCTACGAGCAGTACTTC.

This clone appeared many times. V is TRBV25-1 and J is TRBJ2-5; unclear D gene. Trimming removed 4 bases from V and 5 bases from J, with 5 bases in between. Germline lookup yields CDR1 MGHDK and CDR2 SYGVNS. CDR3 length equals 11 residues. CDR3 nucleotide sequence: TGTGCCAGCAGTGTGTTCGAGACCCAGTACTTC. Encoded protein: CASSVFETQYF.

This clone was seen at least ten times. The rearrangement uses TRBV19 and TRBJ1-5, with D maybe TRBD1 (5 bases). CDR1 is LNHDA, CDR2 SQIVND, per germline (reference sequence). Trimming stripped 1 base from V and 7 bases from J, with 14 bases between. The CDR3 length is 15 residues. CDR3 region: CASSIGGEGNQPQHF. CDR3 DNA sequence: TGTGCCAGTAGTATAGGGGGGGAGGGGAACCAGCCCCAGCATTTT.

By share, this clone counts as medium-sized (0.01 to 0.1%). V and J are TRBV10-3 and TRBJ1-2; 9 nucleotides align to TRBD1. This CDR3 comprises 13 residues. The V gene end was trimmed by 4 bases and the J gene end by 4 bases; junction bases not matched to a gene: 1. The V gene's germline CDR1 is ENHRY and CDR2 SYGVKD. The CDR3 protein is CAISGGQGYGYTF. DNA of the CDR3: TGTGCCATCAGTGGGGGACAGGGCTATGGCTACACCTTC.

This clone was counted at least ten times. The identical CDR3 is also encoded by other nucleotide sequences in the sample. The chain carries TRBV3-1 and TRBJ1-4; the D is unclear. The CDR3 consists of 12 residues. The V end lost 4 bases, the J end lost 7 bases, and 7 bases lay between the germline ends. Germline-derived CDR1 and CDR2 are LGHDT and YNNKEL (reference sequence). The CDR3 loop is CASSPRGEKLFF. The CDR3 region has the DNA TGTGCCAGCAGCCCCCGGGGTGAAAAACTGTTTTTT.

The chain is built from TRBV12-3 or TRBV12-4 and TRBJ2-7; tentative D call: TRBD2 (6 bases). The CDR3 contains 12 residues. In DNA, the CDR3 is TGTGCCAGCGGCGGGATGGCTTACGAACAGTACGTC. Amino acid sequence: CASGGMAYEQYV.